A selection of T cell receptor beta chains follows, all from one sample in a study of vaccination and CD4 T cells after COVID-19. TCRdb redid the calling of the PCR reads with MiXCR, one entry per CDR3 protein. The repertoire consists of about 540 distinct CDR3 sequences, with 15% occurring once and the leading ten covering under 70%. No antigen has been assigned to these receptors. The sequenced sample was CD4+ T cells from blood, cultured in vitro. The receptor source for this set is a human donor in good health. The CDR3 runs from the conserved cysteine through the conserved F or W. Rows give clone size only sometimes, using once, few, many, or a class for an expanded clone.

TRBJ1-2,large,TRBV28,CASSLGRGFYGYTF
TRBJ1-4,-,TRBV28,CASSLPHRFGEKLFF
TRBJ1-2,large,TRBV20-1,CSARRSNYGYTF
TRBJ2-1,few,TRBV6-1,CASRSLRLNEQFF
TRBJ2-5,medium-sized,TRBV6-1,CASSDGQGKETQYF
TRBJ1-2,medium-sized,TRBV6-1,CASSPGRQSYGYTF
TRBJ1-3,-,TRBV5-1,CASSLVSSGNTIYF
TRBJ2-2,medium-sized,TRBV11-1,CASSLPQGYGGELFF
TRBJ1-1,medium-sized,TRBV7-9,CASIPPGWTEGFDTEAFF
TRBJ2-5,few,TRBV11-2,CASSLQETQYF
TRBJ1-4,-,TRBV19,CASSIIGHSNEKLFF
TRBJ2-1,-,TRBV19,CASRMSGTGGSNEQFF
TRBJ2-5,large,TRBV6-1,CASSEAQTRGKETQYF
TRBJ2-5,-,TRBV18,CASSPESGSETQYF
TRBJ1-1,few,TRBV4-3,CASSQDWGGEDTEAFF
TRBJ2-4,-,TRBV19,CASVPQGAKNIQYF
TRBJ1-5,large,TRBV10-3,CAISETGASQPQHF
TRBJ2-7,few,TRBV9,CASSASTGGMGEQYF
TRBJ1-2,few,TRBV5-1,CASSAGGSANYGYTF
TRBJ2-1,-,TRBV7-3,CASSSRSSSSYNEQSF
TRBJ2-3,-,TRBV20-1,CSARDHGTRTDTQYF
TRBJ2-7,few,TRBV5-4,CATSTAGSYEQYF
TRBJ1-3,few,TRBV12-3/TRBV12-4,CASSLTTPGNTIYF
TRBJ1-2,-,TRBV4-1,CASSQASQGIYGYTF
TRBJ1-1,few,TRBV5-5,CASSASDRGNTEAFF
TRBJ1-1,medium-sized,TRBV20-1,CSARVNPGTGGQSNTEAFF
TRBJ1-1,few,TRBV5-1,CASSLRSGTEAFF
TRBJ2-5,medium-sized,TRBV7-2,CATGLAGGPWETQYF
TRBJ2-7,few,TRBV18,CASSRTQGGRYEQYF
TRBJ2-1,medium-sized,TRBV27,CASTASYNNEQFF
TRBJ2-7,-,TRBV7-2,CASSFLAGVPDEQYF
TRBJ1-4,-,TRBV29-1,CSVGRSSGTNEKLFF
TRBJ2-4,few,TRBV11-2,CASSSAGIGDIQYF
TRBJ2-5,hyperexpanded,TRBV12-3/TRBV12-4,CASSPIWGQETQYF
TRBJ2-1,few,TRBV4-2,CASSQATIGLADEQFF
TRBJ2-2,few,TRBV6-1,CASSKGLARSGELFF